This TCR beta chain was observed in a study of cytomegalovirus exposure and HLA in healthy donors. Germline-derived CDR1 and CDR2 are WSHSY and SAAADI. The CDR3 runs to 14 residues. Trimming took 4 bases from V and 7 from J, leaving 16 bases between them. With 60 Vbeta and 13 Jbeta primers, the PCR was carried out. The protocol was immunoSEQ multiplex PCR, while the TCRdb copy is restricted to in-frame clones and leaves out a portion. The profile shows approximately 110,000 clones, around 80% of them singletons. The sequence was collected from a man aged 35-49 years in good health and CMV-seropositive. V is TRBV10-2 and J is TRBJ1-2; D is possibly TRBD1 (5 bases). Material: PBMCs. CDR3 loop: CASSVQPDSAGYTF. The CDR3 nucleotides read TGCGCCAGCAGTGTGCAGCCCGACAGCGCTGGCTACACCTTC.